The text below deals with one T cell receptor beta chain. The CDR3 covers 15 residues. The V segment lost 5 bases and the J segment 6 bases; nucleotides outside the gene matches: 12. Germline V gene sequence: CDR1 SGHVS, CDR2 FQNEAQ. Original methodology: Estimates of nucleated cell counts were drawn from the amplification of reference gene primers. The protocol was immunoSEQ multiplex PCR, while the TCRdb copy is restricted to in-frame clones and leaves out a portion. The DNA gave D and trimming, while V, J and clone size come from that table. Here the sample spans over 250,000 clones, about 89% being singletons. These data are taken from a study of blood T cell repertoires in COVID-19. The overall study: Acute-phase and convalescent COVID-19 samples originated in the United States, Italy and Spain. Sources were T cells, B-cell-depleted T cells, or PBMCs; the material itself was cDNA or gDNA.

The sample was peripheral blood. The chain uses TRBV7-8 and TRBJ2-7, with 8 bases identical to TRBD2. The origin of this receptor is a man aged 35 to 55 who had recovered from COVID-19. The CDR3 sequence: CASSPFPRTSSEQYF. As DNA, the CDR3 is TGTGCCAGCAGCCCCTTTCCCAGGACTAGCTCCGAGCAGTACTTC.